This is a list of T cell receptor beta chains from one sample in a study of shared clonotypes between healthy human individuals. Clones were sequenced by immunoSEQ multiplex PCR, and TCRdb holds only the in-frame ones, with some missing. The table has 1.4 million to 1.5 million clones, over 95% seen once. The sequenced sample was naive CD4+ T cells sorted from blood. All receptors derive from a man under 40 in good health. CDR3s include the opening cysteine and the closing phenylalanine or tryptophan. A D gene is named only where the DNA matches it firmly. Clone size, where shown, is once, few, many, or a class for clones that have expanded.

j_gene | v_gene | d_gene | abundance | CDR3aa | CDR3nt
TRBJ1-2 | TRBV6-6 | . | . | CASTKQGIIDGYTF | TGTGCCAGCACTAAACAGGGTATTATCGATGGCTACACCTTC
TRBJ2-4 | TRBV18 | TRBD1 | . | CASSPTGQEDIQYF | TGTGCCAGCTCACCAACGGGACAGGAGGACATTCAGTACTTC
TRBJ2-1 | TRBV14 | . | . | CASSQGQAAPYNEQFF | TGTGCCAGCAGCCAAGGCCAAGCGGCCCCCTACAATGAGCAGTTCTTC
TRBJ2-3 | TRBV14 | . | once | CASSQATDTQYF | TGTGCCAGCAGCCAAGCTACAGATACGCAGTATTTT
TRBJ1-3 | TRBV9 | . | . | CASSGYSGNTIYF | TGTGCCAGCAGCGGGTACTCTGGAAACACCATATATTTT
TRBJ2-4 | TRBV6-1 | . | . | CASSERVERIQYF | TGTGCCAGCAGTGAACGGGTGGAAAGGATTCAGTACTTC
TRBJ2-5 | TRBV9 | TRBD2 | . | CASSLGGEETQYF | TGTGCCAGCAGCCTTGGGGGGGAAGAGACCCAGTACTTC
TRBJ2-1 | TRBV7-2 | TRBD2 | . | CASSRRSLAGVGDNEQFF | TGTGCCAGCAGCCGAAGGTCCTTAGCGGGAGTCGGGGACAATGAGCAGTTCTTC
TRBJ1-4 | TRBV5-1 | TRBD1 | . | CASSGTGGQEKLFF | TGCGCCAGCAGCGGGACAGGGGGTCAAGAAAAACTGTTTTTT
TRBJ1-5 | TRBV29-1 | . | . | CSVGGGSLQPQHF | TGCAGCGTTGGTGGGGGTTCGCTTCAGCCCCAGCATTTT
TRBJ2-2 | TRBV2 | . | . | CASKTSGTPLYGELFF | TGTGCCAGCAAGACCTCCGGGACTCCCCTTTACGGGGAGCTGTTTTTT
TRBJ2-7 | TRBV5-1 | TRBD1 | . | CASSRNIDRVNSYEQYF | TGCGCCAGCAGCAGGAACATAGACAGGGTGAATTCCTACGAGCAGTACTTC
TRBJ2-1 | TRBV29-1 | . | . | CSVAQPPFIRNEQFF | TGTAGCGTCGCCCAACCTCCTTTCATTCGGAATGAGCAGTTCTTC
TRBJ1-1 | TRBV5-1 | TRBD1 | . | CASSLQGADTEAFF | TGCGCCAGCAGTCTCCAGGGGGCGGACACTGAAGCTTTCTTT
TRBJ2-2 | TRBV7-9 | . | . | CASSLGPLGGRELFF | TGTGCCAGCAGCTTAGGCCCCCTTGGGGGCCGGGAGCTGTTTTTT
TRBJ2-2 | TRBV5-4 | TRBD2 | . | CASSLSGGGTGELFF | TGTGCCAGCAGCTTGTCGGGAGGAGGGACCGGGGAGCTGTTTTTT
TRBJ2-1 | TRBV7-2 | TRBD2 | . | CASSKATSGPREQFF | TGTGCCAGCAGCAAAGCGACTAGCGGACCTCGGGAGCAGTTCTTC
TRBJ2-1 | TRBV11-2 | . | . | CASSLGAYNEQFF | TGTGCCAGCAGCTTAGGGGCTTACAATGAGCAGTTCTTC